This T cell receptor (beta chain) is from a study of cytomegalovirus exposure and HLA in healthy donors. Regarding the study as a whole: Common viral pathogens were later found to be apparently linked to several of the most significant clusters. One variant, a missense change in DCLRE1C, was linked in a later analysis to TCR beta V- and J-gene trimming. Reports showed the classifier diagnosing cytomegalovirus status with high specificity and sensitivity.

The CDR3 length is 15 residues. Looked up from germline, CDR1 is SEHNR and CDR2 is FQNEAQ (reference sequence). Between the trimmed V and J ends, which lost 3 bases and 2 bases, there was a span of 14 bases. Turning to this clone: Its specificity is unknown.

The PCR contained 60 Vbeta and 13 Jbeta primers. Per the authors' pipeline: About 12 million of the roughly 80 million unique TCR beta chains counted in a later analysis were shared. The table came from immunoSEQ multiplex PCR; TCRdb's copy has only in-frame clones and leaves some out. From that table come the V and J calls and clone size; the DNA was used to work out D and trimming. The sample gives some 120,000 clones, less than 80% of which show up once; less than 9.5% is in the top ten. The sequenced sample consisted of PBMCs. The TCR sequence derives from a woman in her thirties or forties in good health and CMV-seropositive. The chain recombines TRBV7-9 with TRBJ2-7; D is ambiguous. CDR3 protein: CASSFEDPRTYEQYF. The DNA for the CDR3 is TGTGCCAGCAGCTTCGAGGATCCGCGAACCTACGAGCAGTACTTC.